The rows below give T cell receptor beta chains drawn from one sample of a study of radiotherapy plus CTLA-4 blockade in lung cancer. The data were produced by immunoSEQ multiplex PCR, yet TCRdb's version contains in-frame clones alone and is incomplete. The sample has under 3,500 clones, approximately 88% seen once. The sample was tumor tissue, taken from a patient treated with radiotherapy plus ipilimumab. These receptors were taken from a human donor with non-small cell lung cancer that progressed on radiotherapy plus ipilimumab. CDR3s include the opening cysteine and the closing phenylalanine or tryptophan. Each record gives: D gene, clone size, V gene, J gene, CDR3 length, CDR3 protein, CDR3 DNA. The D gene is left open where the match is weak. The size field is filled for only some rows; it gives once, few, many or a size class.

D gene: .
clone size: .
V gene: TRBV12-1
J gene: TRBJ2-3
CDR3 length: 19
CDR3 protein: CASSPPAARGCCSTDTQYF
CDR3 DNA: TGTGCCAGCAGCCCCCCCGCGGCGAGGGGATGCTGTAGCACAGATACGCAGTATTTT

D gene: TRBD1
clone size: .
V gene: TRBV4-1
J gene: TRBJ1-3
CDR3 length: 18
CDR3 protein: CASSQVWTGPFSGNTIYF
CDR3 DNA: TGCGCCAGCAGCCAAGTCTGGACAGGGCCTTTCTCTGGAAACACCATATATTTT

D gene: .
clone size: few
V gene: TRBV29-1
J gene: TRBJ2-2
CDR3 length: 11
CDR3 protein: CSVGGTGELFF
CDR3 DNA: TGCAGCGTTGGTGGCACCGGGGAGCTGTTTTTT

D gene: .
clone size: .
V gene: TRBV25-1
J gene: TRBJ1-2
CDR3 length: 12
CDR3 protein: CASSEQWYGYTF
CDR3 DNA: TGTGCCAGCAGTGAACAGTGGTATGGCTACACCTTC

D gene: .
clone size: .
V gene: TRBV9
J gene: TRBJ2-7
CDR3 length: 13
CDR3 protein: CASSRDNSYEQYF
CDR3 DNA: TGTGCCAGCAGCCGGGACAACTCCTACGAGCAGTACTTC

D gene: .
clone size: .
V gene: TRBV4-1
J gene: TRBJ1-2
CDR3 length: 15
CDR3 protein: CASSQDSGGRDGYTF
CDR3 DNA: TGCGCCAGCAGCCAAGATTCGGGGGGTCGGGATGGCTACACCTTC

D gene: .
clone size: .
V gene: TRBV11-2
J gene: TRBJ2-7
CDR3 length: 14
CDR3 protein: CASSLDQITYEQYF
CDR3 DNA: TGTGCCAGCAGCTTAGATCAGATTACCTACGAGCAGTACTTC

D gene: TRBD1
clone size: .
V gene: TRBV5-1
J gene: TRBJ2-5
CDR3 length: 16
CDR3 protein: CASSLGDRGYQETQYF
CDR3 DNA: TGCGCCAGCAGCTTGGGGGACAGGGGGTACCAAGAGACCCAGTACTTC

D gene: .
clone size: .
V gene: TRBV7-2
J gene: TRBJ1-6
CDR3 length: 15
CDR3 protein: CASSSQGSYNSPLHF
CDR3 DNA: TGTGCCAGCAGCTCCCAGGGGTCCTATAATTCACCCCTCCACTTT

D gene: .
clone size: .
V gene: TRBV19
J gene: TRBJ1-1
CDR3 length: 13
CDR3 protein: CASSMSTGTEAFF
CDR3 DNA: TGTGCCAGTAGTATGTCAACGGGCACTGAAGCTTTCTTT

D gene: .
clone size: .
V gene: TRBV5-5
J gene: TRBJ1-2
CDR3 length: 13
CDR3 protein: CASSLGQDYGYTF
CDR3 DNA: TGTGCCAGCAGCTTGGGACAGGACTATGGCTACACCTTC

D gene: .
clone size: few
V gene: TRBV14
J gene: TRBJ1-3
CDR3 length: 16
CDR3 protein: CASSQDLGGLGNTIYF
CDR3 DNA: TGTGCCAGCAGCCAAGATCTAGGGGGGCTTGGAAACACCATATATTTT

D gene: .
clone size: .
V gene: TRBV5-1
J gene: TRBJ2-3
CDR3 length: 14
CDR3 protein: CASRRQVSTDTQYF
CDR3 DNA: TGCGCCAGCAGGAGACAGGTCTCCACAGATACGCAGTATTTT

D gene: .
clone size: .
V gene: TRBV5-5
J gene: TRBJ1-1
CDR3 length: 14
CDR3 protein: CASSWGIMNTEAFF
CDR3 DNA: TGTGCCAGCAGTTGGGGTATCATGAACACTGAAGCTTTCTTT

D gene: TRBD1
clone size: .
V gene: TRBV28
J gene: TRBJ1-2
CDR3 length: 13
CDR3 protein: CASRGTGEYGYTF
CDR3 DNA: TGTGCCAGCAGGGGGACAGGGGAATATGGCTACACCTTC

D gene: .
clone size: once
V gene: TRBV19
J gene: TRBJ1-3
CDR3 length: 14
CDR3 protein: CASSILDSGNTIYF
CDR3 DNA: TGTGCCAGTAGTATATTGGACTCTGGAAACACCATATATTTT

D gene: .
clone size: .
V gene: TRBV5-1
J gene: TRBJ1-1
CDR3 length: 17
CDR3 protein: CASSPSGLSVLSTEAFF
CDR3 DNA: TGCGCCAGCAGCCCGTCAGGGTTATCGGTACTTTCCACTGAAGCTTTCTTT

D gene: TRBD2
clone size: .
V gene: TRBV7-8
J gene: TRBJ2-5
CDR3 length: 16
CDR3 protein: CASSLNSGGYQETQYF
CDR3 DNA: TGTGCCAGCAGCCTAAATAGCGGGGGGTACCAAGAGACCCAGTACTTC

D gene: .
clone size: .
V gene: TRBV28
J gene: TRBJ1-2
CDR3 length: 14
CDR3 protein: CASSLVAASYGYTF
CDR3 DNA: TGTGCCAGCAGTTTAGTCGCAGCCTCCTATGGCTACACCTTC

D gene: .
clone size: once
V gene: TRBV9
J gene: TRBJ1-2
CDR3 length: 15
CDR3 protein: CASSLREDPVYGYTF
CDR3 DNA: TGTGCCAGCAGCCTAAGGGAGGATCCTGTCTATGGCTACACCTTC

D gene: .
clone size: .
V gene: TRBV5-6
J gene: TRBJ2-2
CDR3 length: 15
CDR3 protein: CASSPRTRNTGELFF
CDR3 DNA: TGTGCCAGCAGCCCCCGGACAAGGAACACCGGGGAGCTGTTTTTT

D gene: TRBD1
clone size: .
V gene: TRBV15
J gene: TRBJ2-1
CDR3 length: 17
CDR3 protein: CATSRGSGTGTYNEQFF
CDR3 DNA: TGTGCCACCAGCAGAGGGTCCGGGACAGGGACCTACAATGAGCAGTTCTTC

D gene: .
clone size: few
V gene: TRBV18
J gene: TRBJ1-4
CDR3 length: 14
CDR3 protein: CASSEQGSMEKLFF
CDR3 DNA: TGTGCCAGCTCAGAACAGGGTAGCATGGAAAAACTGTTTTTT

D gene: .
clone size: .
V gene: TRBV27
J gene: TRBJ2-6
CDR3 length: 18
CDR3 protein: CASSSQKTLRLGANVLTF
CDR3 DNA: TGTGCCAGCAGTTCCCAAAAGACCCTTCGTCTTGGGGCCAACGTCCTGACTTTC

D gene: TRBD1
clone size: .
V gene: TRBV18
J gene: TRBJ1-4
CDR3 length: 14
CDR3 protein: CASSADRVWEKLFF
CDR3 DNA: TGTGCCAGCTCAGCGGACAGGGTGTGGGAAAAACTGTTTTTT

D gene: .
clone size: .
V gene: TRBV18
J gene: TRBJ2-7
CDR3 length: 13
CDR3 protein: CASSLAPSYEQYF
CDR3 DNA: TGTGCCAGTTCCTTGGCACCCTCCTACGAGCAGTACTTC

D gene: TRBD1
clone size: .
V gene: TRBV6-1
J gene: TRBJ1-1
CDR3 length: 14
CDR3 protein: CASRRQGLHTEAFF
CDR3 DNA: TGTGCCAGCAGGAGACAGGGACTACACACTGAAGCTTTCTTT

D gene: .
clone size: .
V gene: TRBV11-1
J gene: TRBJ2-1
CDR3 length: 16
CDR3 protein: CASSPPRGGLSGEQFF
CDR3 DNA: TGTGCCAGCAGCCCCCCCCGGGGAGGCCTAAGCGGGGAGCAGTTCTTC

D gene: .
clone size: few
V gene: TRBV5-5
J gene: TRBJ2-7
CDR3 length: 14
CDR3 protein: CASSLGQGAYEQYF
CDR3 DNA: TGTGCCAGCAGCTTAGGCCAGGGCGCCTACGAGCAGTACTTC

D gene: TRBD1
clone size: .
V gene: TRBV18
J gene: TRBJ1-2
CDR3 length: 16
CDR3 protein: CASSPEQGAHNYGYTF
CDR3 DNA: TGTGCCAGCTCACCGGAACAGGGGGCGCACAACTATGGCTACACCTTC

D gene: .
clone size: .
V gene: TRBV7-3
J gene: TRBJ2-2
CDR3 length: 15
CDR3 protein: CASSLGASAGGELFF
CDR3 DNA: TGTGCCAGCAGCTTAGGGGCTAGCGCTGGCGGGGAGCTGTTTTTT